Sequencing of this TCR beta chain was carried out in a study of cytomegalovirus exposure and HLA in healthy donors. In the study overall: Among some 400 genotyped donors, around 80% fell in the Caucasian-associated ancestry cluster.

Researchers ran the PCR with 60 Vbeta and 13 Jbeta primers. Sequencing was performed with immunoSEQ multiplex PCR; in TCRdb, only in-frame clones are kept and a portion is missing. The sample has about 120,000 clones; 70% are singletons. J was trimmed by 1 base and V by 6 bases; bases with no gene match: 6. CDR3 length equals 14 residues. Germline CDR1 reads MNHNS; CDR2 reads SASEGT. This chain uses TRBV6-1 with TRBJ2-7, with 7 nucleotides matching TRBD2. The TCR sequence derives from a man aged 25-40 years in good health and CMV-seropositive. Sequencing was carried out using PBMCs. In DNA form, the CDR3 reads TGTGCCAGCAGCCTGGGAGGGAGATCCTACGAGCAGTACTTC. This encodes CASSLGGRSYEQYF.